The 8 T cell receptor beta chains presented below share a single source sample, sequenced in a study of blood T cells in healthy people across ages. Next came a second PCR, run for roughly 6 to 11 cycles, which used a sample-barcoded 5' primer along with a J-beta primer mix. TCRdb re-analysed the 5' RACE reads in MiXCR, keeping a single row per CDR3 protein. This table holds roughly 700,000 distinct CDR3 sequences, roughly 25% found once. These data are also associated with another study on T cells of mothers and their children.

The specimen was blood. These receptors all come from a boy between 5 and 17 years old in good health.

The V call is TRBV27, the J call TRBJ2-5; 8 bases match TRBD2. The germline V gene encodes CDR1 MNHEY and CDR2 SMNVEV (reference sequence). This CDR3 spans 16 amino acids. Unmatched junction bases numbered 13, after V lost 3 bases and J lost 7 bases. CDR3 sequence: CASSFSVPTSGGTQYF. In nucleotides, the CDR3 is TGTGCCAGCAGTTTCTCAGTACCAACTAGCGGTGGGACCCAGTACTTC.

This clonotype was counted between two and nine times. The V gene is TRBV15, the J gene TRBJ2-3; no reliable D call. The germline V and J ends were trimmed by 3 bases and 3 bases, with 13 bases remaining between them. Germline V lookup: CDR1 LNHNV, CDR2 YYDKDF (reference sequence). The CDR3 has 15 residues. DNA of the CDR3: TGTGCCACCAGCAGCAGGCGACCTCAGACAGATACGCAGTATTTT. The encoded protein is CATSSRRPQTDTQYF.

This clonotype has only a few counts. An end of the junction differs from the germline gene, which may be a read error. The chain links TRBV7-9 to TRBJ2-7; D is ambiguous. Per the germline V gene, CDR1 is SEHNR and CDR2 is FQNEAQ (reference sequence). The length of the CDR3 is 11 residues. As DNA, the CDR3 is TGTGCCAGCAGCTTATATAATGAGCAGTCCTTC. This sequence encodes CASSLYNEQSF. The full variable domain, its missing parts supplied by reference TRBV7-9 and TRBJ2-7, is DTGVSQNPRHKITKRGQNVTFRCDPISEHNRLYWYRQTLGQGPEFLTYFQNEAQLEKSRLLSDRFSAERPKGSFSTLEIQRTEQGDSAMYLCASSLYNEQSFGPGTRLTVT.

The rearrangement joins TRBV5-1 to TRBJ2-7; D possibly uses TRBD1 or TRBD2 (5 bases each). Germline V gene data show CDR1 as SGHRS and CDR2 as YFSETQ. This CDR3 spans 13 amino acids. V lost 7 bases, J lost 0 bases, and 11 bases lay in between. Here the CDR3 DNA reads TGCGCCAGCGGGGAGACAGCCTCCTACGAGCAGTACTTC. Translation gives CASGETASYEQYF.

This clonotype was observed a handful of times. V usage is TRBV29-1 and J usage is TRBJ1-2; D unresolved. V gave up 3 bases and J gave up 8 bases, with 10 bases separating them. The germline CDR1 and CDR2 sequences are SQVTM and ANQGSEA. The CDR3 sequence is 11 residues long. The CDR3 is CSVDRMRGYTF. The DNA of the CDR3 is TGCAGCGTTGATAGGATGAGGGGCTACACCTTC. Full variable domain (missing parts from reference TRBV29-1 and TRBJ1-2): SAVISQKPSRDICQRGTSLTIQCQVDSQVTMMFWYRQQPGQSLTLIATANQGSEATYESGFVIDKFPISRPNLTFSTLTVSNMSPEDSSIYLCSVDRMRGYTFGSGTRLTVV.

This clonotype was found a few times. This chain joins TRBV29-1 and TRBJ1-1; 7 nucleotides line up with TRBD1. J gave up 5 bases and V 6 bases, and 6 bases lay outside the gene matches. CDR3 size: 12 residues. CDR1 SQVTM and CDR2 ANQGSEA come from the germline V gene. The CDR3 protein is CSVEGQSTEAFF. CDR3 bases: TGCAGCGTGGAGGGACAGTCGACTGAAGCTTTCTTT.

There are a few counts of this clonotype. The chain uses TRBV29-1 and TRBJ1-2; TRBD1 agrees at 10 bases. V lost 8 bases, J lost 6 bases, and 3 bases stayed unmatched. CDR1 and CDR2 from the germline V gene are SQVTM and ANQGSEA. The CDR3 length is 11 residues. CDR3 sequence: CSSGTGDGYTF. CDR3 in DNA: TGCAGCTCCGGGACAGGGGATGGCTACACCTTC.

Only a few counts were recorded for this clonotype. CDR3 sequence reads: CASSQVGRGFHNEQFF. The CDR3 DNA reads as TGTGCCAGCAGCCAGGTGGGCAGGGGGTTTCACAATGAGCAGTTCTTC. The chain carries TRBV4-2 and TRBJ2-1; 7 bases are a match to TRBD1. The CDR3 is made up of 16 amino acids. V shed 3 bases, J shed 5 bases, and the junction held 10 bases outside the gene matches. The germline V gene has CDR1 LGHNA and CDR2 YNFKEQ.